Below are 21 T cell receptor beta chains sequenced from a single sample in a study of blood T cell repertoires in COVID-19. Libraries were prepared by immunoSEQ multiplex PCR; TCRdb keeps only in-frame clonotypes and omits some of them. The sample contains under 200,000 clones, 75% to 85% of which appear only once. Source material: peripheral blood. All receptors come from a man in his 60s with acute or convalescent COVID-19.

The J gene is TRBJ2-1, the V gene TRBV6-5, with 7 bases fitting TRBD1. The germline gives CDR1 MNHEY, CDR2 SVGAGI. Germline trimming cut 2 bases from V and 8 bases from J; bases unmatched to any gene: 6. This CDR3 is 14 amino acids long. Here the CDR3 reads CASSYRGPSDEQFF. CDR3 sequence (DNA): TGTGCCAGCAGTTACAGGGGGCCTTCCGATGAGCAGTTCTTC.

This clone was seen a handful of times. The chain recombines TRBV7-9 with TRBJ1-4; D unresolved. Germline lookup yields CDR1 SEHNR and CDR2 FQNEAQ (reference sequence). The CDR3 is made up of 16 amino acids. Trimming pared 3 bases from V and 8 bases from J, leaving 19 bases between. The CDR3 DNA is TGTGCCAGCAGCTTCCCCGCCCCGGGAGGCACGGAAAAACTGTTTTTT. The encoded protein is CASSFPAPGGTEKLFF. Combining the CDR3 with reference TRBV7-9 and TRBJ1-4 gives the whole variable domain DTGVSQNPRHKITKRGQNVTFRCDPISEHNRLYWYRQTLGQGPEFLTYFQNEAQLEKSRLLSDRFSAERPKGSFSTLEIQRTEQGDSAMYLCASSFPAPGGTEKLFFGSGTQLSVL.

This chain joins TRBV19 and TRBJ1-6; 7 nucleotides match TRBD1. The CDR3 has 13 amino acids. Trimming removed 8 bases from V and 9 bases from J; junction bases left unmatched: 7. CDR1 is LNHDA, CDR2 SQIVND, per germline (reference sequence). CDR3 sequence (DNA): TGTGCCAGTGCCGGGGACAGAGGTTCACCCCTCCACTTT. This translates into CASAGDRGSPLHF. The full variable domain, rest sourced from reference TRBV19 and TRBJ1-6, is DGGITQSPKYLFRKEGQNVTLSCEQNLNHDAMYWYRQDPGQGLRLIYYSQIVNDFQKGDIAEGYSVSREKKESFPLTVTSAQKNPTAFYLCASAGDRGSPLHFGNGTRLTVT.

The genes are TRBV27 and TRBJ1-2; D gene unclear. Germline loops: CDR1 MNHEY, CDR2 SMNVEV (reference sequence). Trimming took 4 bases from V and 0 from J, leaving 12 bases between them. The CDR3 consists of 15 residues. The CDR3 spells CASSSTRRTNYGYTF. In nucleotides, the CDR3 is TGTGCCAGCAGTTCCACTCGGAGGACTAACTATGGCTACACCTTC.

V is TRBV18 and J is TRBJ2-3; D not resolved. Germline CDR1 is KGHSH and CDR2 is LQKENI. V lost 0 bases to trimming and J lost 6 bases, with 7 bases between them. There are 13 residues in the CDR3. CDR3 loop: CASSPPGADTQYF. DNA for the CDR3: TGTGCCAGCTCACCACCAGGAGCGGATACGCAGTATTTT.

J is TRBJ2-5 and V is TRBV5-1, with D unresolved. Germline CDR1 is SGHRS and CDR2 is YFSETQ. V gave up 4 bases and J gave up 2 bases, with 3 bases separating them. The CDR3 is made up of 11 amino acids. The CDR3 spells CASSQQETQYF. DNA of the CDR3: TGCGCCAGCAGCCAACAAGAGACCCAGTACTTC.

V is TRBV6-1 and J is TRBJ1-6; no firm D call. Trimming took 0 bases from V and 7 from J, leaving 10 bases between them. Germline assignment: CDR1 MNHNS and CDR2 SASEGT. This CDR3 has 15 amino acids. CDR3 region: CASSEASVRNSPLHF. CDR3 DNA: TGTGCCAGCAGTGAAGCGTCAGTGCGGAATTCACCCCTCCACTTT.

The gene calls are TRBV19 and TRBJ2-3, with D possibly TRBD2 on 6 matching bases. The length of the CDR3 is 17 residues. Trimming removed 1 base at V and 6 bases at J, with 20 bases between. Germline V gene data show CDR1 as LNHDA and CDR2 as SQIVND (reference sequence). CDR3 loop: CASSIAMWRARVDTQYF. CDR3 nucleotide sequence: TGTGCCAGTAGTATAGCAATGTGGAGGGCCCGGGTGGATACGCAGTATTTT.

Points on this clone: The same CDR3 also results from other DNA sequences found in this sample. V and J are TRBV5-1 and TRBJ2-1; D remains unclear. The CDR3 contains 13 residues. The ends were cut back, 0 bases at V and 4 bases at J, with 5 bases in the middle. Germline V gene lookup returns CDR1 SGHRS and CDR2 YFSETQ. In nucleotides, the CDR3 is TGCGCCAGCAGCTTGGATACTTACAATGAGCAGTTCTTC. Translating it yields CASSLDTYNEQFF.

The chain couples TRBV5-1 to TRBJ2-1, with D possibly TRBD2 on 6 matching bases. This CDR3 comprises 13 residues. Trimming pared 0 bases from V and 10 bases from J, leaving 11 bases between. Germline V gene sequence: CDR1 SGHRS, CDR2 YFSETQ. CDR3 region: CASSLGDRGEQFF. Here the CDR3 DNA reads TGCGCCAGCAGCTTGGGAGACCGGGGGGAGCAGTTCTTC.

This clone was recorded only once. The J gene is TRBJ2-1, the V gene TRBV25-1; no definite D call. The germline V gene has CDR1 MGHDK and CDR2 SYGVNS. V was trimmed by 2 bases and J by 7 bases, leaving 12 bases between them. This CDR3 spans 14 amino acids. CDR3 sequence: CASSERVSPNEQFF. CDR3 nucleotide sequence: TGTGCCAGCAGTGAACGGGTTAGCCCTAATGAGCAGTTCTTC. Full variable domain (missing parts from reference TRBV25-1 and TRBJ2-1): EADIYQTPRYLVIGTGKKITLECSQTMGHDKMYWYQQDPGMELHLIHYSYGVNSTEKGDLSSESTVSRIRTEHFPLTLESARPSHTSQYLCASSERVSPNEQFFGPGTRLTVL.

The chain has TRBV20-1 and TRBJ2-7, with a tentative D call TRBD1 (6 bases). Germline V gene data show CDR1 as DFQATT and CDR2 as SNEGSKA (reference sequence). The CDR3 contains 11 residues. V lost 6 bases and J lost 9, with 15 bases in between. CDR3 sequence (DNA): TGCAGTGCCAATCCAGGGGTCGGGCAGTACTTC. Amino acid sequence: CSANPGVGQYF.

This rearrangement joins TRBV5-1 to TRBJ2-7; 8 nucleotides align to TRBD1. V dropped 1 base and J dropped 4; count of bases not matched to a gene: 4. CDR1 SGHRS and CDR2 YFSETQ come from the germline V gene. The CDR3 sequence is 14 residues long. The CDR3 DNA is TGCGCCAGCAGCTTGCCGGGACAGGATTACGAGCAGTACTTC. Translating gives CASSLPGQDYEQYF.

V and J are TRBV28 and TRBJ2-7; D remains unclear. CDR3 length equals 13 residues. Germline V gene sequence: CDR1 MDHEN, CDR2 SYDVKM. The V gene lost 3 bases and the J gene lost 3 bases, with 9 bases spanning the gap. For the CDR3, the DNA is TGTGCCAGCAGTTTGTCACAGCTCTACGAGCAGTACTTC. Its protein is CASSLSQLYEQYF.

This chain uses TRBV2 with TRBJ1-1; 7 nucleotides match TRBD1. CDR1 and CDR2 from the germline V gene are SNHLY and FYNNEI. With V trimmed by 5 bases and J by 1 base, 10 bases remained unmatched. The length of the CDR3 is 16 residues. CDR3 residues: CASSLAPGGRNTEAFF. In DNA form, the CDR3 reads TGTGCCAGCAGTTTAGCCCCAGGGGGTAGGAACACTGAAGCTTTCTTT.

The gene calls are TRBV19 and TRBJ2-1, with TRBD2 identical over 12 bases. CDR3 length equals 16 residues. Germline V CDR1 and CDR2: LNHDA, SQIVND (reference sequence). The V gene end was trimmed by 6 bases and the J gene end by 2 bases; junction bases not matched to a gene: 5. The chain's CDR3 is CASSGTSGSTYNEQFF. Written as DNA, the CDR3 is TGTGCCAGTAGCGGGACTAGCGGGTCTACCTACAATGAGCAGTTCTTC.

The chain recombines TRBV19 with TRBJ1-2; tentatively, D is TRBD1 (6 bases). The CDR3 spans 12 residues. V shed 7 bases and J shed 4 bases, with 10 bases lying between them. CDR1 is LNHDA and CDR2 is SQIVND in the germline V gene (reference sequence). The DNA of the CDR3 is TGTGCCAGTACGGACAGATCCTATGGCTACACCTTC. Amino acids: CASTDRSYGYTF.

The chain carries TRBV2 and TRBJ1-2; TRBD1 aligns across 8 bases. V lost 2 bases and J lost 4; bases outside the gene matches: 3. Germline lookup yields CDR1 SNHLY and CDR2 FYNNEI. The CDR3 spans 14 residues. The CDR3: CASSEQGASYGYTF. Written as DNA, the CDR3 is TGTGCCAGCAGTGAACAGGGGGCAAGCTATGGCTACACCTTC.

With regard to this clone: Distinct nucleotide sequences in the sample also encode this CDR3. The chain recombines TRBV6-5 with TRBJ1-3; D call uncertain. The CDR3 runs 14 residues. Germline CDR1 reads MNHEY; CDR2 reads SVGAGI. Trimming shortened V by 6 bases and J by 0 bases, and 9 bases separated the two germline ends. The CDR3 DNA follows: TGTGCCAGCAGGACGGACTACTCTGGAAACACCATATATTTT. As protein: CASRTDYSGNTIYF.

The chain carries TRBV5-4 and TRBJ2-5; 11 nucleotides align to TRBD2. Germline-derived CDR1 and CDR2 are SGHNT and YYREEE (reference sequence). With 4 bases clipped from V and 3 bases from J, the junction kept 5 bases outside the gene matches. The CDR3 length is 15 residues. The DNA for the CDR3 is TGTGCCAGCAGCCCAATAGCGGGGGGGGAAGAGACCCAGTACTTC. It is translated as CASSPIAGGEETQYF. The full variable domain, completed using reference TRBV5-4 and TRBJ2-5, is ETGVTQSPTHLIKTRGQQVTLRCSSQSGHNTVSWYQQALGQGPQFIFQYYREEENGRGNFPPRFSGLQFPNYSSELNVNALELDDSALYLCASSPIAGGEETQYFGPGTRLLVL.

This chain links TRBV5-1 with TRBJ1-2; tentatively, D is TRBD1 (5 bases). V dropped 5 bases and J dropped 4 bases, with 12 bases sitting between them. The CDR3 is made up of 13 amino acids. CDR1 SGHRS and CDR2 YFSETQ come from the germline V gene. This CDR3 is CASRQEERYGYTF. CDR3 DNA sequence: TGCGCCAGCAGACAGGAAGAGCGCTATGGCTACACCTTC.